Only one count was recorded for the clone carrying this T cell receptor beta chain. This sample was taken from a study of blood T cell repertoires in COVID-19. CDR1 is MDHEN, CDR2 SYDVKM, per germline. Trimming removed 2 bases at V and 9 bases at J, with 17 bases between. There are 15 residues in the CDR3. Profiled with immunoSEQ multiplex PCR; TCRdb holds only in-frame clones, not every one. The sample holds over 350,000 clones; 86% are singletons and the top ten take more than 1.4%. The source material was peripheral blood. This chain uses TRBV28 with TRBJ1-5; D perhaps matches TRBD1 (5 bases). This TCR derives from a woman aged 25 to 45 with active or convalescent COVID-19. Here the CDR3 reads CASSLADVGLGPQHF. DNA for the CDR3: TGTGCCAGCAGTTTAGCGGACGTGGGACTAGGGCCCCAGCATTTT.